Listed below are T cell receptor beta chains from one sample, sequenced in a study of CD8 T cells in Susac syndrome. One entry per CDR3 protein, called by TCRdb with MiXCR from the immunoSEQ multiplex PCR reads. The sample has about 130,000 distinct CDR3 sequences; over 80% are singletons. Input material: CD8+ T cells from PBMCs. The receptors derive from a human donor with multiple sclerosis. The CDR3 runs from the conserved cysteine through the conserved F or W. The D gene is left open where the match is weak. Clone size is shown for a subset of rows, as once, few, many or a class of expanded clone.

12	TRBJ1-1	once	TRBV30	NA	CAHTAADTEAFF	TGTGCTCATACAGCCGCGGACACTGAAGCTTTCTTT
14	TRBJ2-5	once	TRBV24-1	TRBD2	CATSDLGLAETQYF	TGTGCCACCAGTGATCTAGGACTAGCGGAGACCCAGTACTTC
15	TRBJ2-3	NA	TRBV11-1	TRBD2	CASSLGQAGSNTQYF	TGTGCCAGCAGCTTAGGCCAAGCGGGGTCAAATACGCAGTATTTT
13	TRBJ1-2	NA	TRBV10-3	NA	CAIRDDSNYGYTF	TGTGCCATCAGGGATGACAGTAACTATGGCTACACCTTC
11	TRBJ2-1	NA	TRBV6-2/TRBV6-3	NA	CASSYLNEQFF	TGTGCCAGCAGTTACCTTAATGAGCAGTTCTTC
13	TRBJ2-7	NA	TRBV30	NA	CAWSVGGTYEQYF	TGTGCCTGGAGTGTTGGGGGGACCTACGAGCAGTACTTC
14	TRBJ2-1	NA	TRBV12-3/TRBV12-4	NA	CASSGVDGDNEQFF	TGTGCCAGCTCGGGGGTGGACGGGGACAATGAGCAGTTCTTC
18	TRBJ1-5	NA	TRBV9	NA	CASSANPDSGDSNQPQHF	TGTGCCAGCAGCGCTAATCCGGACAGTGGGGATAGCAATCAGCCCCAGCATTTT
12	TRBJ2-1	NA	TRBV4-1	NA	CASSQEVWEQFF	TGCGCCAGCAGCCAAGAAGTCTGGGAGCAGTTCTTC
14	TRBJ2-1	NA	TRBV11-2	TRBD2	CASSRLAGYNEQFF	TGTGCCAGCAGCAGACTAGCGGGCTACAATGAGCAGTTCTTC
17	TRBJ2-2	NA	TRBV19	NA	CASSIISGAAPSGELFF	TGTGCCAGTAGTATAATCTCGGGAGCTGCCCCCTCCGGGGAGCTGTTTTTT
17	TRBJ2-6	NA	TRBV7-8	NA	CASSLSPEGPGANVLTF	TGTGCCAGCAGCTTAAGTCCAGAGGGCCCTGGGGCCAACGTCCTGACTTTC
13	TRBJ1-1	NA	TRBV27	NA	CASSSQGKAEAFF	TGTGCCAGCAGTTCCCAGGGTAAAGCTGAAGCTTTCTTT
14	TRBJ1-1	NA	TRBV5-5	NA	CASSFGSMNTEAFF	TGTGCCAGCAGCTTTGGCAGCATGAACACTGAAGCTTTCTTT
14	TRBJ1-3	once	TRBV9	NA	CASSPTLGGNTIYF	TGTGCCAGCAGCCCCACCCTCGGGGGGAACACCATATATTTT
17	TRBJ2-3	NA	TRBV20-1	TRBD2	CSARGPESGGLTDTQYF	TGCAGTGCTAGAGGACCTGAGAGCGGGGGACTCACAGATACGCAGTATTTT
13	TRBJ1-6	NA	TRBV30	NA	CAWSVLRNSPLHF	TGTGCCTGGAGTGTACTACGTAATTCACCCCTCCACTTT
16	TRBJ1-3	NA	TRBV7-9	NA	CASSLALGGLGNTIYF	TGTGCCAGCAGCTTAGCTCTTGGGGGTCTAGGAAACACCATATATTTT
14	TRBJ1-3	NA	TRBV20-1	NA	CSAREAGTGNTIYF	TGCAGTGCTAGAGAAGCCGGGACTGGAAACACCATATATTTT
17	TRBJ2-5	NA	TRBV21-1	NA	CASSLLIYRAEQETQYF	TGTGCCAGCAGCCTTCTAATCTACAGGGCTGAGCAAGAGACCCAGTACTTC
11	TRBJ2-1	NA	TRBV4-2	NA	CASSQAFEQFF	TGTGCCAGCAGCCAAGCTTTTGAGCAGTTCTTC
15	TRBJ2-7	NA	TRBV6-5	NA	CASSYGQTSSYEQYF	TGTGCCAGCAGTTATGGACAGACTAGCTCCTACGAGCAGTACTTC
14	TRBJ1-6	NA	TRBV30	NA	CAWSVIREGSPLHF	TGTGCCTGGAGTGTAATACGGGAGGGTTCACCCCTCCACTTT
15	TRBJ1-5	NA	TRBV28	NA	CASSSLDTGNQPQHF	TGTGCCAGCAGTTCTCTGGACACGGGGAATCAGCCCCAGCATTTT
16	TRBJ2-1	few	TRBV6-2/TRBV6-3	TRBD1	CASSYRARDRGNEQFF	TGTGCCAGCAGTTACCGCGCCCGGGACAGGGGAAATGAGCAGTTCTTC
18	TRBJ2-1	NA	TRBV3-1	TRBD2	CASSQRLAGDLPYNEQFF	TGTGCCAGCAGCCAAAGACTAGCGGGAGACTTGCCCTACAATGAGCAGTTCTTC
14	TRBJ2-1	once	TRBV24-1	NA	CATSATGSDDEQFF	TGTGCCACCAGTGCAACCGGGTCGGACGATGAGCAGTTCTTC
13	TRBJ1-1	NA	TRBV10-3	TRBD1	CAIKQGDYTEAFF	TGTGCCATCAAACAGGGGGATTATACTGAAGCTTTCTTT
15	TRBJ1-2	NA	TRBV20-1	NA	CSAREIGGTNYGYTF	TGCAGTGCTAGAGAAATTGGAGGGACTAACTATGGCTACACCTTC
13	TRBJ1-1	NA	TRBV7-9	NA	CASSPTIFTEAFF	TGTGCCAGCAGCCCTACGATTTTTACTGAAGCTTTCTTT
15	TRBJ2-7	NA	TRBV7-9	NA	CASSFGQGREGEQYF	TGTGCCAGCAGCTTCGGACAGGGAAGGGAGGGCGAGCAGTACTTC
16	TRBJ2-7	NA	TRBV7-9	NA	CASSLRGETGSYEQYF	TGTGCCAGCAGCCTTAGAGGGGAAACGGGATCCTACGAGCAGTACTTC
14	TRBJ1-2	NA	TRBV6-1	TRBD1	CASSPGQGNYGYTF	TGTGCCAGCAGTCCGGGACAGGGGAACTATGGCTACACCTTC
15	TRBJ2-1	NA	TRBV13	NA	CASSSRERPYNEQFF	TGTGCCAGCAGCTCCCGTGAAAGGCCCTACAATGAGCAGTTCTTC
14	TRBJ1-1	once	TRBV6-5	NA	CASSYSWGNTEAFF	TGTGCCAGCAGTTACTCTTGGGGTAACACTGAAGCTTTCTTT
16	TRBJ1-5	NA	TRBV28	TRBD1	CASSRGTDNSNQPQHF	TGTGCCAGCAGTCGAGGGACAGATAATAGCAATCAGCCCCAGCATTTT
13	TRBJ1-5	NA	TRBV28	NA	CASSLVSNQPQHF	TGTGCCAGCAGTTTGGTAAGCAATCAGCCCCAGCATTTT
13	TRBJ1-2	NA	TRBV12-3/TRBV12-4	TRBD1	CASSSGTDYGYTF	TGTGCCAGCAGTTCCGGGACAGACTATGGCTACACCTTC
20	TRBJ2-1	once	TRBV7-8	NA	CASSLEGPTGTPNFYNEQFF	TGTGCCAGCAGCTTAGAGGGGCCAACCGGGACCCCTAATTTCTACAATGAGCAGTTCTTC
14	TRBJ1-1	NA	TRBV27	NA	CASSLSVGDTEAFF	TGTGCCAGCAGTTTATCTGTGGGAGACACTGAAGCTTTCTTT
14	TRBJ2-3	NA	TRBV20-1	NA	CSARDPHEQYGQYF	TGCAGTGCTAGAGACCCACACGAACAGTATGGGCAGTATTTT
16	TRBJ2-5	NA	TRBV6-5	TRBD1	CASSYGTGVTQETQYF	TGTGCCAGCAGTTACGGGACAGGGGTTACCCAAGAGACCCAGTACTTC
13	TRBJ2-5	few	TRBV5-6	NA	CASSGRGQETQYF	TGTGCCAGCAGCGGACGAGGGCAAGAGACCCAGTACTTC
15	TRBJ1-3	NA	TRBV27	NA	CASSLEGQAGNTIYF	TGTGCCAGCAGTTTAGAGGGTCAGGCTGGAAACACCATATATTTT
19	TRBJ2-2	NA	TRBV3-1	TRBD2	CASSQVGRTSGGASGELFF	TGTGCCAGCAGCCAAGTTGGGCGGACTAGCGGGGGGGCGTCCGGGGAGCTGTTTTTT
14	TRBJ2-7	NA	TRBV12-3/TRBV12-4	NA	CASSLYRQSSEQYF	TGTGCCAGCAGTTTATATCGTCAGAGTTCCGAGCAGTACTTC
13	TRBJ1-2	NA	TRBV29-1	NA	CSVVWPGFYGYTF	TGCAGCGTTGTTTGGCCAGGGTTCTATGGCTACACCTTC
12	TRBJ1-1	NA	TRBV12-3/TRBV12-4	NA	CASSFPISEAFF	TGTGCCAGCAGTTTCCCCATCAGCGAAGCTTTCTTT
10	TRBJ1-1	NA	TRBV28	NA	CASSLGEAFF	TGTGCCAGCAGTTTAGGTGAAGCTTTCTTT
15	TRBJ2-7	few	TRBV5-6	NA	CASSLESGSSYEQYF	TGTGCCAGCAGCTTGGAGTCAGGAAGCTCCTACGAGCAGTACTTC
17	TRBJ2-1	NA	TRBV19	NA	CASSIQLDGWSYNEQFF	TGTGCCAGTAGTATTCAATTGGACGGATGGTCCTACAATGAGCAGTTCTTC
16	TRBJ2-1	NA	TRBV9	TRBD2	CASSHPRTSGIGEQFF	TGTGCCAGCAGTCACCCGAGGACTAGCGGGATCGGTGAGCAGTTCTTC
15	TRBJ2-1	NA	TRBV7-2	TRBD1	CASSFGTGGGWEQFF	TGTGCCAGCAGCTTCGGGACAGGGGGCGGGTGGGAGCAGTTCTTC
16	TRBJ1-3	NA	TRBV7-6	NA	CASSLAGGFSGNTIYF	TGTGCCAGCAGCTTAGCCGGAGGGTTCTCTGGAAACACCATATATTTT
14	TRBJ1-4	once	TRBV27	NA	CASSPRDGGEKLFF	TGTGCCAGCAGTCCACGGGACGGAGGTGAAAAACTGTTTTTT
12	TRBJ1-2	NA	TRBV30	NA	CAETGSNYGYTF	TGTGCCGAAACCGGTAGTAACTATGGCTACACCTTC
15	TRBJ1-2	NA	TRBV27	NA	CASSLRGGGDYGYTF	TGTGCCAGCAGTCTCCGGGGAGGAGGGGACTATGGCTACACCTTC
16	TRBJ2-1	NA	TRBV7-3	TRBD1	CASSLSGDRGVNEQFF	TGTGCCAGCAGCTTAAGTGGCGACAGGGGTGTTAATGAGCAGTTCTTC
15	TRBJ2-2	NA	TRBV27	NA	CASSLTGRSAGELFF	TGTGCCAGCAGTTTGACAGGGAGGTCCGCCGGGGAGCTGTTTTTT
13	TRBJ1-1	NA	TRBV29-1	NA	CSGNTALDTEAFF	TGCAGCGGCAACACAGCCCTCGACACTGAAGCTTTCTTT